This T cell receptor beta chain was identified in a study of T cell responses to AZD1222 COVID-19 vaccine. In the case of this clone: What it recognizes is unknown.

General study points: Clonal diversity may have been underestimated, and the donors were mostly white British, with more females than males. There were vaccine-associated CD4 TCRs across spike, dominant at 160-218 and 743-854. In all cases, repertoires were sampled only after the peak T cell response. Seropositivity was recorded at baseline in only a handful of AZD1222 recipients.

Only in-frame clones appear in the TCRdb table, and some are missing; sequencing was by immunoSEQ multiplex PCR. The sample includes under 140,000 clones, just under 95% of them seen just once. Sequenced here: peripheral blood, sampled on day 0 of AZD1222 vaccination. The sequence was collected from an adult in good health.

CDR3 coding DNA: TGTGCCAGCAGCTGGGGGACTATGGGCCACGAGCAGTACTTC. It specifies CASSWGTMGHEQYF. The chain uses TRBV5-6 and TRBJ2-7; TRBD2 matches at 7 bases. Germline CDR1 reads SGHDT; CDR2 reads YYEEEE. V shed 3 bases and J 5 bases; nucleotides not matched to a gene: 8. The CDR3 loop spans 14 amino acids.